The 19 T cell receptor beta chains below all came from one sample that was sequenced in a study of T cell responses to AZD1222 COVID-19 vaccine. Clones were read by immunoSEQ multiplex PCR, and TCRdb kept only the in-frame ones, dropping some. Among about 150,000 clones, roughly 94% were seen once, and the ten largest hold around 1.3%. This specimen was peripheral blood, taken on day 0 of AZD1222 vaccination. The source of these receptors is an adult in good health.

The CDR3 loop reads CASSPIYQGGYGYTF. CDR3 DNA sequence: TGTGCCAGCTCACCAATATACCAGGGCGGGTATGGCTACACCTTC. The V call is TRBV18, the J call TRBJ1-2; D perhaps matches TRBD1 (5 bases). The CDR3 contains 15 residues. Trimming took 2 bases from V and 5 from J, leaving 15 bases between them. The V gene's germline CDR1 is KGHSH and CDR2 LQKENI. The full variable domain, completed using reference TRBV18 and TRBJ1-2, is NAGVMQNPRHLVRRRGQEARLRCSPMKGHSHVYWYRQLPEEGLKFMVYLQKENIIDESGMPKERFSAEFPKEGPSILRIQQVVRGDSAAYFCASSPIYQGGYGYTFGSGTRLTVV.

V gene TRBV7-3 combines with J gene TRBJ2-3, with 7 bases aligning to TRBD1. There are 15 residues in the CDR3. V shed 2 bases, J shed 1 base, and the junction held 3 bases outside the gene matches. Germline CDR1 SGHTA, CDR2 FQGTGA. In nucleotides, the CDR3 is TGTGCCAGCAGCTTAGTCCAGGGGGGCACAGATACGCAGTATTTT. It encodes CASSLVQGGTDTQYF.

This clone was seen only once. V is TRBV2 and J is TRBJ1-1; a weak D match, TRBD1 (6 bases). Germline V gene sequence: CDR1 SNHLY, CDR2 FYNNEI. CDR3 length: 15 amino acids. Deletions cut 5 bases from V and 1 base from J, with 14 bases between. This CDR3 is CASSPDRTQNTEAFF. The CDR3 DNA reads TGTGCCAGCAGTCCAGACAGGACCCAGAACACTGAAGCTTTCTTT.

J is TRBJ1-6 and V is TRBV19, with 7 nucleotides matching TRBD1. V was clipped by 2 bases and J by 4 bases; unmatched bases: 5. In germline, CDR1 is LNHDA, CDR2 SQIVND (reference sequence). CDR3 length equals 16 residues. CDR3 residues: CASSISDRRYNSPLHF. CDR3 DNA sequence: TGTGCCAGTAGTATATCGGACAGGCGGTATAATTCACCCCTCCACTTT.

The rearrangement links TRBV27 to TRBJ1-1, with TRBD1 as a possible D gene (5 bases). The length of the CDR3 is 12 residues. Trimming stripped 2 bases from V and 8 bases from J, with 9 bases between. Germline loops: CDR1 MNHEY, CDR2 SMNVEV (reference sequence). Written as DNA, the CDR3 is TGTGCCAGCAGTTTACGGGGGAGGGAAGCTTTCTTT. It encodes CASSLRGREAFF.

CDR3 coding DNA: TGTGCCAGCCGGCGGGATGTAGCAGATACGCAGTATTTT. This sequence encodes CASRRDVADTQYF. This sequence joins TRBV2 and TRBJ2-3; a weak D match, TRBD2 (6 bases). Germline loops: CDR1 SNHLY, CDR2 FYNNEI. The CDR3 has 13 amino acids. Trimming took 8 bases from V and 4 from J, leaving 13 bases between them.

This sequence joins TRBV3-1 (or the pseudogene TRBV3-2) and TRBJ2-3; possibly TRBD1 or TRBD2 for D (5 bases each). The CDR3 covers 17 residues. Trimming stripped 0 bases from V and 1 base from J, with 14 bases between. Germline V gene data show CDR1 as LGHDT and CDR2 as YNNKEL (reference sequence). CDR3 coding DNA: TGTGCCAGCAGCCAAGACTCCCGGGACCGAGGCACAGATACGCAGTATTTT. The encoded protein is CASSQDSRDRGTDTQYF.

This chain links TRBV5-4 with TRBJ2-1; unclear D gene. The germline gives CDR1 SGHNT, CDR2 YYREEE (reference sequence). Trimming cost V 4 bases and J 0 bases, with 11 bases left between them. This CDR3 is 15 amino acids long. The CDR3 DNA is TGTGCCAGCAGCCATAGTACGAGCTCCTACAATGAGCAGTTCTTC. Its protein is CASSHSTSSYNEQFF.

DNA for the CDR3: TGTGCCAGCAGTCGAGGGGCGGGGGCACGGAATTCACCCCTCCACTTT. Protein: CASSRGAGARNSPLHF. The chain uses TRBV28 and TRBJ1-6; possible D gene TRBD1, 6 bases. CDR1 MDHEN and CDR2 SYDVKM come from the germline V gene. The CDR3 runs 16 residues. Trimming stripped 5 bases from V and 7 bases from J, with 18 bases between.

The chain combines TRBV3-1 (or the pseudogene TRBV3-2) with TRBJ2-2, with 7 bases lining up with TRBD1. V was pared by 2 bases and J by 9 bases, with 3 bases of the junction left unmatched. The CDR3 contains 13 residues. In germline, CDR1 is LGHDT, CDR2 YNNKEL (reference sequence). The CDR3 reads CASSQTGVRELFF. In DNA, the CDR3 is TGTGCCAGCAGCCAAACAGGGGTTAGGGAGCTGTTTTTT.

CDR3 residues: CASSARGHLSGNTIYF. Written as DNA, the CDR3 is TGTGCCAGCAGCGCAAGGGGACATCTCTCTGGAAACACCATATATTTT. The chain joins TRBV9 to TRBJ1-3, with TRBD1 as a possible D gene (6 bases). V was clipped by 3 bases and J by 0 bases, with 13 bases between them. CDR3 size: 16 residues. CDR1 is SGDLS, CDR2 YYNGEE, per germline.

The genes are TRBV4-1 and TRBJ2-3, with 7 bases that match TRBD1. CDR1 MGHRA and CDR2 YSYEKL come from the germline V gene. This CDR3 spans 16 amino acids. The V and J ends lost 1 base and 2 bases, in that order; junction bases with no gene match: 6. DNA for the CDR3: TGCGCCAGCAGCCAAGCCTCGAGGGGGCCCACAGATACGCAGTATTTT. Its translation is CASSQASRGPTDTQYF.

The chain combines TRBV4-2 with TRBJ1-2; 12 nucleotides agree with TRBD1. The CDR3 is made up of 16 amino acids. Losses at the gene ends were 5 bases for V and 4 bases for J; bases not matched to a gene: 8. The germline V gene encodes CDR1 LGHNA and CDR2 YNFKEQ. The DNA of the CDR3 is TGTGCCAGCAGCTCAATACCGGGACAGGGGGCCTATGGCTACACCTTC. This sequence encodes CASSSIPGQGAYGYTF.

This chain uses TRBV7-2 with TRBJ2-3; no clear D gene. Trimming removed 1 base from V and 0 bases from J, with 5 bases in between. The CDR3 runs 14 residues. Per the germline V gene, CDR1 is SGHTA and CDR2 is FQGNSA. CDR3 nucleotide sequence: TGTGCCAGCAGCTTAGTGGACAGCACAGATACGCAGTATTTT. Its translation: CASSLVDSTDTQYF. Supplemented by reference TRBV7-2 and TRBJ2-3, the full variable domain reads GAGVSQSPSNKVTEKGKDVELRCDPISGHTALYWYRQSLGQGLEFLIYFQGNSAPDKSGLPSDRFSAERTGGSVSTLTIQRTQQEDSAVYLCASSLVDSTDTQYFGPGTRLTVL.

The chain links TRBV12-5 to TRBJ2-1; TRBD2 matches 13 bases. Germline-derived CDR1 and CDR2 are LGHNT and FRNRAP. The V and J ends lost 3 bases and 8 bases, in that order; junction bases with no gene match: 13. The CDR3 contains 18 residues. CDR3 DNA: TGTGCTAGTGGTTTTTCAACTAGCGGGAGGGCCTTCGGCGATGAGCAGTTCTTC. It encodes CASGFSTSGRAFGDEQFF. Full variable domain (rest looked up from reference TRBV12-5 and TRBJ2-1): DARVTQTPRHKVTEMGQEVTMRCQPILGHNTVFWYRQTMMQGLELLAYFRNRAPLDDSGMPKDRFSAEMPDATLATLKIQPSEPRDSAVYFCASGFSTSGRAFGDEQFFGPGTRLTVL.

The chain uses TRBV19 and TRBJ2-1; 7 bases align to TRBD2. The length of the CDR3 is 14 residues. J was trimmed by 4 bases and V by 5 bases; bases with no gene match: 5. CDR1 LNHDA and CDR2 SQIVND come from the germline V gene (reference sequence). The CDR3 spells CASSPGGSYNEQFF. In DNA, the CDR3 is TGTGCCAGTAGTCCCGGGGGGAGTTACAATGAGCAGTTCTTC.

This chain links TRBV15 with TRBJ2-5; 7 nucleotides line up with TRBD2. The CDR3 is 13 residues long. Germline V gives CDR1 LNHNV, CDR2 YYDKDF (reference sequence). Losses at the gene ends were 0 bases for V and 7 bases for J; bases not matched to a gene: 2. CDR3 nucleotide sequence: TGTGCCACCAGCAGAGACAGGGAGGGGACCCAGTACTTC. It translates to CATSRDREGTQYF.

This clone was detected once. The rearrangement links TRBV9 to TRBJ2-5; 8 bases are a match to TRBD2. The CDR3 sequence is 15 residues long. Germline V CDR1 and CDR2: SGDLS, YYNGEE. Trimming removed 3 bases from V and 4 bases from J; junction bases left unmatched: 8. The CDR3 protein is CASSGGSGSGETQYF. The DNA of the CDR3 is TGTGCCAGCAGCGGGGGCAGCGGGAGCGGAGAGACCCAGTACTTC.

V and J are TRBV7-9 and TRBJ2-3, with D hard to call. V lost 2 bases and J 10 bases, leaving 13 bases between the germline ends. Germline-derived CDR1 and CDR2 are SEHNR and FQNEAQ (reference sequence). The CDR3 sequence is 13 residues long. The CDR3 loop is CASSLSQARAQYF. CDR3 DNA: TGTGCCAGCAGCTTATCCCAGGCAAGGGCGCAGTATTTT. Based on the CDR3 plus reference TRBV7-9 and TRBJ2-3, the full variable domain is DTGVSQNPRHKITKRGQNVTFRCDPISEHNRLYWYRQTLGQGPEFLTYFQNEAQLEKSRLLSDRFSAERPKGSFSTLEIQRTEQGDSAMYLCASSLSQARAQYFGPGTRLTVL.